These 3 T cell receptor beta chains share one sample of origin, sequenced in a study of hypomethylating agent response in myelodysplastic syndrome. The assay was immunoSEQ multiplex PCR, and TCRdb's table has in-frame clones only and misses some. Of 4,500 to 5,500 clones in the sample, roughly 87% were seen once. Material: bone marrow, obtained before or after starting hypomethylating agent treatment for myelodysplastic syndrome (not recorded which). These receptors all come from a human donor with myelodysplastic syndrome.

The gene calls are TRBV19 and TRBJ1-2, with TRBD1 as a possible D gene (5 bases). Germline CDR1 LNHDA, CDR2 SQIVND (reference sequence). V lost 1 base and J lost 5, with 11 bases in between. CDR3 length: 14 amino acids. As DNA, the CDR3 is TGTGCCAGTAGTATAGCTGGGACTGCTTATGGCTACACCTTC. Translated, it gives CASSIAGTAYGYTF.

This chain links TRBV5-1 with TRBJ2-1; D ambiguous. Germline-derived CDR1 and CDR2 are SGHRS and YFSETQ. This CDR3 contains 15 residues. The V gene lost 0 bases and the J gene lost 1 base, with 8 bases spanning the gap. CDR3: CASSLVVGSYNEQFF. The CDR3 DNA reads as TGCGCCAGCAGCTTGGTAGTGGGGTCCTACAATGAGCAGTTCTTC.

This chain links TRBV5-4 with TRBJ2-7; weak D call: TRBD2 (5 bases). The CDR3 runs 14 residues. Trimming left V 5 bases short and J 3 bases short, with 15 bases between. From germline, CDR1 is SGHNT and CDR2 YYREEE (reference sequence). CDR3 sequence reads: CASRPILEGYEQYF. Here the CDR3 DNA reads TGTGCCAGCAGACCTATACTAGAGGGCTACGAGCAGTACTTC.